This T cell receptor (beta chain) was sequenced during a study of blood T cells in healthy people across ages. The second PCR ran about 6 to 12 cycles with a sample-barcoded 5' primer and J-beta primers. TCRdb re-called the 5' RACE reads through MiXCR, storing one row per CDR3 protein. Among 870,000 or so distinct CDR3 sequences listed, 29% were seen once. No fewer than 7 million PBMCs went into each sample. V dropped 1 base and J dropped 2 bases, with 6 bases sitting between them. Looked up from germline, CDR1 is SGHRS and CDR2 is YFSETQ. The CDR3 has 13 amino acids. In this sample, this clonotype turned up many times.

This clonotype originated in an elderly woman in good health. V usage is TRBV5-1 and J usage is TRBJ1-2; D remains ambiguous. The sample consisted of blood. The CDR3 sequence is CASSLTENYGYTF. CDR3 bases: TGCGCCAGCAGCTTGACAGAAAACTATGGCTACACCTTC.